This note documents a single T cell receptor beta chain sequence. Antigen unknown. The sequence runs out 3 residues before the end of the CDR3; the remainder is reconstructed from the germline J gene. These data belong to a study of Tregs in tolerant kidney transplant recipients. Study findings and constraints: Tregs expanded with activated donor B cells seemed most donor-specific.

This table comes from immunoSEQ multiplex PCR, and its TCRdb copy is limited to in-frame clones, with some not included. This sample contains roughly 48,000 clones. The CDR3 runs to 16 residues. V dropped 5 bases and J dropped 0 bases, with 17 bases sitting between them. Germline V gene data show CDR1 as KGHSH and CDR2 as LQKENI. The input for sequencing was CD4+ T cells from blood, taken before the transplant. The chain couples TRBV18 to TRBJ2-7, with TRBD1 as a possible D gene (6 bases). This TCR derives from a human donor who received a combined kidney and bone marrow transplant. The DNA read from the CDR3 is TGTGCCAGCTCAACTCAACAGGGATCTCCCTCCTACGAG. Translated: CASSTQQGSPSYE. The CDR3 in its entirety is CASSTQQGSPSYEQYF.